This T cell receptor beta chain was sequenced in a study of CD8 T cells in ankylosing spondylitis. General study results and limits: In reactive arthritis synovial fluid and blood, some motif variants had been reported before. What seemed typical of ankylosing spondylitis blood was a TCR beta motif built from about eight highly homologous variants. The authors reported significant enrichment of disease-linked clones in matched ankylosing spondylitis synovial fluid.

This clonotype was counted at least ten times. Antigen unknown. For TCR beta, libraries came from quantitative 5'-RACE with molecular barcodes. MiXCR was run by TCRdb on the 5' RACE reads, yielding one entry per CDR3 protein. The data show about 88,000 distinct CDR3 sequences, roughly 30% seen once. The junction had 0 bases not matched to a gene; V was cut back by 2 bases and J by 6 bases. CDR3 length equals 14 residues. Germline loops: CDR1 KGHDR, CDR2 SFDVKD. The origin of this receptor is a male donor with ankylosing spondylitis or in good health (not recorded which). The V call is TRBV24-1, the J call TRBJ2-3, with TRBD1 identical over 11 bases. Sample: blood, either unsorted or a sorted T cell fraction (not recorded which). CDR3 DNA sequence: TGTGCCACCAGTGATTGGACAGGGGGCGATACGCAGTATTTT. This codes for CATSDWTGGDTQYF.